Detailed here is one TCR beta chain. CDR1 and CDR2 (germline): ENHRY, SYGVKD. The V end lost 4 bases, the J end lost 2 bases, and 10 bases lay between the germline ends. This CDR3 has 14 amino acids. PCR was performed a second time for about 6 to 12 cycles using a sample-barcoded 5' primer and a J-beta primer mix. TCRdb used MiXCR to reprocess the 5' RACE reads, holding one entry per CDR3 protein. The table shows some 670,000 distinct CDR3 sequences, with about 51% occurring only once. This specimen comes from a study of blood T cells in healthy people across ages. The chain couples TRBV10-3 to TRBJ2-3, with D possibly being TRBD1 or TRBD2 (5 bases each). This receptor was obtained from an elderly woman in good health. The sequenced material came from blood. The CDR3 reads CAISVGVATDTQYF. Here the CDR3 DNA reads TGTGCCATCAGTGTGGGGGTAGCCACAGATACGCAGTATTTT.